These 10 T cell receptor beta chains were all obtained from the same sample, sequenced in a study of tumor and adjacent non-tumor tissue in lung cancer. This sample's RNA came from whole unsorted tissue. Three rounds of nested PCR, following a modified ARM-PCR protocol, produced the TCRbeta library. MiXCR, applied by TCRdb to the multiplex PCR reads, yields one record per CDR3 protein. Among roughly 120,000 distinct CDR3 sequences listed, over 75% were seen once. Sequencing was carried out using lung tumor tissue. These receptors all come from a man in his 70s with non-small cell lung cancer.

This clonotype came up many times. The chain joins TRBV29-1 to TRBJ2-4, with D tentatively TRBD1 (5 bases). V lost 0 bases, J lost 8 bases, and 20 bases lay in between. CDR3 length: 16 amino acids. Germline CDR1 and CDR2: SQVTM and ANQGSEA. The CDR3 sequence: CSVEDLVGQPRDIQYF. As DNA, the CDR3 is TGCAGCGTTGAAGATCTAGTCGGACAACCAAGGGACATTCAGTACTTC.

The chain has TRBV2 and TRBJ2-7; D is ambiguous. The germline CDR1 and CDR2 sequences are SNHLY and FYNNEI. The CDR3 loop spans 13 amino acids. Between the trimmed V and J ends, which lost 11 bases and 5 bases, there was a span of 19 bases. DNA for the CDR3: TGTGCCGGCATCCCCGTTGACAAAGACGAGCAGTACTTC. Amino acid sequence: CAGIPVDKDEQYF.

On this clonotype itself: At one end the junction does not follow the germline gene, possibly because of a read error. CDR3 loop: CSATTGDYTDMQYF. The CDR3 DNA follows: TGCAGTGCCACAACTGGGGACTACACAGATATGCAGTATTTT. V and J are TRBV20-1 and TRBJ2-3, with 7 bases identical to TRBD2. The CDR3 consists of 14 residues. Germline-derived CDR1 and CDR2 are DFQATT and SNEGSKA (reference sequence).

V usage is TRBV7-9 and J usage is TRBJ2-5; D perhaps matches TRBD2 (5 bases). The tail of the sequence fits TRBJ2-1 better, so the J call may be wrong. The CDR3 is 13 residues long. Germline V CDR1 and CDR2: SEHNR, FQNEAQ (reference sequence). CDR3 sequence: CASSLPNGETQFF. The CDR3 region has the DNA TGTGCCAGTAGCCTCCCCAACGGGGAGACCCAGTTCTTC.

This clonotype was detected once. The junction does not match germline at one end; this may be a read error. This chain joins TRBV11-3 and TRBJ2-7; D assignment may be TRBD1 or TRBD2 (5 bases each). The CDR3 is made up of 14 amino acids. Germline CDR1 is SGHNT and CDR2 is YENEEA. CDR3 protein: CVSSLDGTLGEQCF. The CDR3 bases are TGTGTCAGCAGCTTGGACGGGACGCTAGGAGAGCAATGCTTC.

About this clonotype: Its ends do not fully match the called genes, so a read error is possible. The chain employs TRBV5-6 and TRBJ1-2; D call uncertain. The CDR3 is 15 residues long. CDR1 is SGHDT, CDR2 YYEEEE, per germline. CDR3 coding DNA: TGTGCCGGCAGCAGAATCGATAGAGCTAAATATGGCTACACCTTC. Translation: CAGSRIDRAKYGYTF.

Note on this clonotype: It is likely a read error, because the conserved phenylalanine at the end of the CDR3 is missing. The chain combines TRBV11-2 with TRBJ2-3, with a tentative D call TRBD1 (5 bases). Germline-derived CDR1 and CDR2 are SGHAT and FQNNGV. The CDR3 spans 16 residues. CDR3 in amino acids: CASSLTQGGSTDTQYS. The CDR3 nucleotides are TGTGCTAGCAGCTTAACTCAGGGTGGAAGCACAGATACACAGTATTCT.

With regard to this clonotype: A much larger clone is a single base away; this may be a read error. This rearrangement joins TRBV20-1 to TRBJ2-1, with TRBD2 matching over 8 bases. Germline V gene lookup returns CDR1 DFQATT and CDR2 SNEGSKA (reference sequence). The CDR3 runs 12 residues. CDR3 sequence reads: CNASGGYDEQFF. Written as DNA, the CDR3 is TGCAATGCAAGCGGGGGCTACGATGAGCAGTTCTTC.

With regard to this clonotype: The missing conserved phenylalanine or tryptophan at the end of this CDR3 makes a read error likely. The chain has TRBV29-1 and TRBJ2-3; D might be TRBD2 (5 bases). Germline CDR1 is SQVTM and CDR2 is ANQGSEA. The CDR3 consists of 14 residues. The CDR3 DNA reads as TGCAGCGCTGAGGGTATTGGGAGCACAGATACTCAGTATGTT. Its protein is CSAEGIGSTDTQYV.

CDR3 DNA: TGCGCCAGCAGCCAGTGGACAGGATGCAGCGGGGAGCTGTTTTTT. Residues: CASSQWTGCSGELFF. This chain joins TRBV4-1 and TRBJ2-2, with TRBD1 matching 7 bases. The CDR3 is 15 residues long. Germline values: CDR1 MGHRA, CDR2 YSYEKL. V gave up 3 bases and J gave up 7 bases; unmatched junction bases: 8.